This is a list of T cell receptor beta chains from one sample in a study of Graves' ophthalmopathy and Graves' hyperthyroidism. TCRdb re-derived calls from the multiplex PCR reads in MiXCR, one entry per CDR3 protein. The data show around 1,200,000 distinct CDR3 sequences, about 40% seen once. The source material was peripheral blood or thyroid tissue (not recorded which). These receptors were obtained from an adult man with Graves' hyperthyroidism. Both conserved end residues are part of each CDR3. Fields, in order: J gene, V gene, clone size, D gene, CDR3 length, CDR3 DNA, CDR3 protein. The D gene is left open where the match is weak. Size tells how often a clone was seen (once, few, many) or the class of an expanded clone, and some rows leave it out.

J gene: TRBJ1-3; V gene: TRBV10-3; clone size: NA; D gene: NA; CDR3 length: 13; CDR3 DNA: TGTGCCATCAGTGACGGCGGAACGAACACCATATATTTT; CDR3 protein: CAISDGGTNTIYF
J gene: TRBJ2-5; V gene: TRBV20-1; clone size: many; D gene: NA; CDR3 length: 14; CDR3 DNA: TGCAGTGCTGCTGCTCCGGGACGATCGGAGACCCAGTACTTC; CDR3 protein: CSAAAPGRSETQYF
J gene: TRBJ2-7; V gene: TRBV7-2; clone size: many; D gene: TRBD2; CDR3 length: 14; CDR3 DNA: TGTGCCAGCAGGTCGACTAGCACCCGCTACGAGCAGTACTTC; CDR3 protein: CASRSTSTRYEQYF
J gene: TRBJ2-7; V gene: TRBV28; clone size: NA; D gene: TRBD2; CDR3 length: 15; CDR3 DNA: TGTGCCAGCAACCAGAGACTAGCGGGGATCTACGAGCAGTACTTC; CDR3 protein: CASNQRLAGIYEQYF
J gene: TRBJ1-6; V gene: TRBV4-2; clone size: NA; D gene: NA; CDR3 length: 18; CDR3 DNA: TGTGCCAGCAGTTTCTACTCCAGTGGGAGCTCCTATAATTCACCCCTCCACTTT; CDR3 protein: CASSFYSSGSSYNSPLHF
J gene: TRBJ1-4; V gene: TRBV7-8; clone size: NA; D gene: TRBD1; CDR3 length: 20; CDR3 DNA: TGTGCCAGCAGCTTAGGCCGGGTGGTAGGGACAGGGGGCGCCGATGAAAAACTGTTTTTT; CDR3 protein: CASSLGRVVGTGGADEKLFF
J gene: TRBJ2-5; V gene: TRBV7-2; clone size: NA; D gene: TRBD1; CDR3 length: 16; CDR3 DNA: TGTGCCAGCAGCCCTGACAGGGGGAGACCCCAAGAGACCCAGTACTTC; CDR3 protein: CASSPDRGRPQETQYF
J gene: TRBJ2-5; V gene: TRBV7-2; clone size: NA; D gene: TRBD2; CDR3 length: 16; CDR3 DNA: TGTGCCAGCAGCCAAAGTAGGGAGGGCAGCCAAGAGACCCAGTACTTC; CDR3 protein: CASSQSREGSQETQYF
J gene: TRBJ1-2; V gene: TRBV24-1; clone size: many; D gene: NA; CDR3 length: 14; CDR3 DNA: TGTGCCACCAGTGATCCCGCGAGGTCGGATGGCTACACCTTC; CDR3 protein: CATSDPARSDGYTF
J gene: TRBJ2-5; V gene: TRBV4-3; clone size: NA; D gene: TRBD2; CDR3 length: 18; CDR3 DNA: TGCGCCAGCAGCCAAGGACTAAGCGGGGGGTCGCTTGGCGAGACCCAGTACTTC; CDR3 protein: CASSQGLSGGSLGETQYF
J gene: TRBJ2-7; V gene: TRBV29-1; clone size: many; D gene: NA; CDR3 length: 14; CDR3 DNA: TGCAGCGTTGGTCAAGGGGCTGGGGTCGACGAGCAGTACTTC; CDR3 protein: CSVGQGAGVDEQYF
J gene: TRBJ2-7; V gene: TRBV7-9; clone size: many; D gene: TRBD1; CDR3 length: 16; CDR3 DNA: TGTGCCAGCAGCTTCGCTCCGGGACAGCGCTCCTACGAGCAGTACTTC; CDR3 protein: CASSFAPGQRSYEQYF
J gene: TRBJ2-7; V gene: TRBV5-1; clone size: NA; D gene: TRBD2; CDR3 length: 13; CDR3 DNA: TGCGCCAGCAGCTCTGGACTAGCTTCCGAGCAGTACTTC; CDR3 protein: CASSSGLASEQYF
J gene: TRBJ2-2; V gene: TRBV19; clone size: once; D gene: TRBD2; CDR3 length: 18; CDR3 DNA: TGTGCCAGTAGAGTCGCACTAGCGGTTTTACATGGCACCGGGGAGCTGTTTTTT; CDR3 protein: CASRVALAVLHGTGELFF
J gene: TRBJ1-2; V gene: TRBV6-5; clone size: few; D gene: TRBD1; CDR3 length: 15; CDR3 DNA: TGTGCCAGCAGGATCCGGGACAGGGAACACTATGGCTACACCTTC; CDR3 protein: CASRIRDREHYGYTF
J gene: TRBJ1-2; V gene: TRBV19; clone size: NA; D gene: NA; CDR3 length: 15; CDR3 DNA: TGTGCCAGTAGTACCCATACCGGGACCCGGAATGGCTACACCTTC; CDR3 protein: CASSTHTGTRNGYTF
J gene: TRBJ2-5; V gene: TRBV20-1; clone size: NA; D gene: TRBD1; CDR3 length: 15; CDR3 DNA: TGCAGTGCTAGGACAGGGGGGAGCTTGGCAGAGACCCAGTACTTC; CDR3 protein: CSARTGGSLAETQYF
J gene: TRBJ1-4; V gene: TRBV12-3/TRBV12-4; clone size: NA; D gene: NA; CDR3 length: 16; CDR3 DNA: TGTGCCTGGAGTGTACCGTCGCCAGTTACTACTGAAAAACTGTTTTTT; CDR3 protein: CAWSVPSPVTTEKLFF
J gene: TRBJ2-7; V gene: TRBV10-2; clone size: few; D gene: TRBD2; CDR3 length: 16; CDR3 DNA: TGCGCCAGCAGTGCCGCGACTAGCGGGGGGAGCTACGAGCAGTACTTC; CDR3 protein: CASSAATSGGSYEQYF
J gene: TRBJ2-5; V gene: TRBV25-1; clone size: NA; D gene: NA; CDR3 length: 13; CDR3 DNA: TGTGCCAGCAGTCCACTGGGGGGAGAGACCCAGTGCTTC; CDR3 protein: CASSPLGGETQCF
J gene: TRBJ1-2; V gene: TRBV15; clone size: few; D gene: TRBD1; CDR3 length: 15; CDR3 DNA: TGTGCCACCAGCTATGGGACAGGGGATAACTATGGCTACACCTTC; CDR3 protein: CATSYGTGDNYGYTF
J gene: TRBJ2-7; V gene: TRBV20-1; clone size: NA; D gene: TRBD2; CDR3 length: 19; CDR3 DNA: TGCAGTGCTGAGGGGACAGGTGTCGGTGGACTAGCGGGAGAGTACGAGCAGTACTTC; CDR3 protein: CSAEGTGVGGLAGEYEQYF
J gene: TRBJ1-2; V gene: TRBV20-1; clone size: NA; D gene: TRBD1; CDR3 length: 14; CDR3 DNA: TGCAGTGCTAGAGATCCACAGGGGGCGGATGGAAACACCTTC; CDR3 protein: CSARDPQGADGNTF
J gene: TRBJ2-7; V gene: TRBV7-2; clone size: NA; D gene: NA; CDR3 length: 14; CDR3 DNA: TGTGCCAGCAGGGGAACAGGGAGCTTCTACGAGCAGTACTTC; CDR3 protein: CASRGTGSFYEQYF
J gene: TRBJ1-5; V gene: TRBV7-2; clone size: many; D gene: NA; CDR3 length: 15; CDR3 DNA: TGTGCCAGCAGCTTACAGGGTTCGGGCAATCAGCCCCAGCATTTT; CDR3 protein: CASSLQGSGNQPQHF
J gene: TRBJ1-5; V gene: TRBV7-8; clone size: many; D gene: TRBD1; CDR3 length: 18; CDR3 DNA: TGTGCCAGCAGCTTAGATGGGACAGGGCGGCTTCGTTATCAGCCCCAGCATTTT; CDR3 protein: CASSLDGTGRLRYQPQHF
J gene: TRBJ2-7; V gene: TRBV7-2; clone size: NA; D gene: TRBD1; CDR3 length: 15; CDR3 DNA: TGTGCCGGCAGGTCTGGGACAGGGGTCACCTACGAGCAGTACTTC; CDR3 protein: CAGRSGTGVTYEQYF
J gene: TRBJ2-5; V gene: TRBV7-9; clone size: many; D gene: TRBD1; CDR3 length: 15; CDR3 DNA: TGTGCCAGCAGCATGGGACAGGGGACCCAAGAGACCCAGTACTTC; CDR3 protein: CASSMGQGTQETQYF
J gene: TRBJ1-5; V gene: TRBV29-1; clone size: many; D gene: NA; CDR3 length: 12; CDR3 DNA: TGCAGCGTTGGATTGGGGAATCAGCCCCAGCATTTT; CDR3 protein: CSVGLGNQPQHF
J gene: TRBJ1-2; V gene: TRBV6-1; clone size: many; D gene: NA; CDR3 length: 13; CDR3 DNA: TGTGCCAGCGACCGAGGGGGGTCCTATGGCTACACCTTC; CDR3 protein: CASDRGGSYGYTF
J gene: TRBJ1-2; V gene: TRBV5-1; clone size: many; D gene: TRBD1; CDR3 length: 14; CDR3 DNA: TGCGCCAGCAGCTCGGGACAGGGTAGCTATGGCTACACCTTC; CDR3 protein: CASSSGQGSYGYTF
J gene: TRBJ2-7; V gene: TRBV6-2/TRBV6-3; clone size: few; D gene: NA; CDR3 length: 14; CDR3 DNA: TGTGCCAGCAGTTACCGGGACAACGGTAACGAGCAGTACTTC; CDR3 protein: CASSYRDNGNEQYF
J gene: TRBJ2-1; V gene: TRBV7-2; clone size: once; D gene: TRBD2; CDR3 length: 13; CDR3 DNA: TGTGCCAGCAGCGCCGAGACTAGCGGGACACAGTTCTTC; CDR3 protein: CASSAETSGTQFF
J gene: TRBJ2-7; V gene: TRBV7-2; clone size: many; D gene: TRBD2; CDR3 length: 15; CDR3 DNA: TGTGCCAGCAGCTGGGGACTAGCGGCCTCCTACGAGCAGTACTTC; CDR3 protein: CASSWGLAASYEQYF
J gene: TRBJ2-7; V gene: TRBV9; clone size: many; D gene: TRBD1; CDR3 length: 14; CDR3 DNA: TGTGCCAGCAGCTTGGGACAGTTCGCCTACGAGCAGTACTTC; CDR3 protein: CASSLGQFAYEQYF
J gene: TRBJ1-1; V gene: TRBV11-2; clone size: many; D gene: NA; CDR3 length: 13; CDR3 DNA: TGTGCCAGCAGCCCACGTTATAGCACTGAAGCTTTCTTT; CDR3 protein: CASSPRYSTEAFF
J gene: TRBJ1-1; V gene: TRBV9; clone size: many; D gene: NA; CDR3 length: 14; CDR3 DNA: TGTGCCAGCAGCCCGAGTGGATCGTACACTGAAGCTTTCTTT; CDR3 protein: CASSPSGSYTEAFF
J gene: TRBJ1-2; V gene: TRBV6-5; clone size: NA; D gene: NA; CDR3 length: 14; CDR3 DNA: TGTGCCAGCGGAGAACAGGGAGTTAACTATGGCTACACCTTC; CDR3 protein: CASGEQGVNYGYTF
J gene: TRBJ2-7; V gene: TRBV29-1; clone size: many; D gene: NA; CDR3 length: 14; CDR3 DNA: TGCAGCGTTGCGGGTCTTAGGAGCTCCTACGAGCAGTACTTC; CDR3 protein: CSVAGLRSSYEQYF
J gene: TRBJ2-7; V gene: TRBV7-9; clone size: NA; D gene: NA; CDR3 length: 15; CDR3 DNA: TGTGCCAGCAGCACCCGGTTAGGGCCCCCCTACGAGCAGTACTTC; CDR3 protein: CASSTRLGPPYEQYF
J gene: TRBJ2-5; V gene: TRBV2; clone size: once; D gene: NA; CDR3 length: 9; CDR3 DNA: TGTGCACATCAAGAGACCCAGTACTTC; CDR3 protein: CAHQETQYF
J gene: TRBJ1-1; V gene: TRBV15; clone size: NA; D gene: NA; CDR3 length: 11; CDR3 DNA: TGTGCCACCAGCAAAGACACTGAAGCTTTCTTT; CDR3 protein: CATSKDTEAFF
J gene: TRBJ2-5; V gene: TRBV5-1; clone size: NA; D gene: TRBD2; CDR3 length: 15; CDR3 DNA: TGCGCCAGCAGCTTGGATGGACTAGCAGACGAGACCCAGTACTTC; CDR3 protein: CASSLDGLADETQYF